These 2 T cell receptor beta chains originate from one sample sequenced in a study of T cell responses to AZD1222 COVID-19 vaccine. TCRdb's copy holds only in-frame clones and misses some; the assay was immunoSEQ multiplex PCR. Of under 150,000 clones listed, 70% to 90% are singletons. Material: peripheral blood, obtained on day 0 of AZD1222 vaccination. These receptors were taken from an adult in good health.

V usage is TRBV28 and J usage is TRBJ2-2, with 8 bases fitting TRBD2. The V and J ends lost 6 bases and 2 bases, in that order; junction bases with no gene match: 5. The CDR3 has 15 residues. The germline V gene has CDR1 MDHEN and CDR2 SYDVKM. The CDR3 loop reads CASSMGLVNTGELFF. DNA of the CDR3: TGTGCCAGCAGCATGGGACTAGTCAACACCGGGGAGCTGTTTTTT.

A single count supports this clone. The chain couples TRBV30 to TRBJ2-6; a possible D gene is TRBD1 (5 bases). This CDR3 has 15 residues. V lost 0 bases to trimming and J lost 1 base, with 7 bases between them. From germline, CDR1 is GTSNPN and CDR2 SVGIG (reference sequence). The CDR3 region has the DNA TGTGCCTGGAGTGTCGGACAATCTGGGGCCAACGTCCTGACTTTC. Amino acids: CAWSVGQSGANVLTF.